This T cell receptor (beta chain) was captured by sequencing in a study of blood T cell repertoires in COVID-19. In the study overall: The study drew acute and convalescent COVID-19 samples from the United States, Italy and Spain.

This table comes from immunoSEQ multiplex PCR, and its TCRdb copy is limited to in-frame clones, with some not included. The sample has approximately 350,000 clones, over 75% seen once. V dropped 4 bases and J dropped 11 bases, with 14 bases sitting between them. In germline, CDR1 is SNHLY, CDR2 FYNNEI. This CDR3 has 12 residues. Everyone who took part was roughly 18 to 90 years old, and they came from roughly 25 US areas. Participant-given clinical history determined each cohort assignment. Cohort 3 recovered donors had two negative PCRs, clearance, or symptom resolution. The sequenced sample consisted of PBMCs or T cells enriched from blood (not recorded which). This chain links TRBV2 with TRBJ1-1; D remains ambiguous. The TCR was taken from a woman between 25 and 40 years old who had recovered from COVID-19. The CDR3 coding sequence is TGTGCCAGCAGTGCGGGGAGTGGTGTGGCTTTCTTT. This translates into CASSAGSGVAFF. The whole variable domain, filled in from reference TRBV2 and TRBJ1-1, reads EPEVTQTPSHQVTQMGQEVILRCVPISNHLYFYWYRQILGQKVEFLVSFYNNEISEKSEIFDDQFSVERPDGSNFTLKIRSTKLEDSAMYFCASSAGSGVAFFGQGTRLTVV.